A single TCR beta chain is shown here with its context. The clone's antigen remains unknown. Per-base qualities were not stored, and no clone one base away is much larger. The immunoSEQ hsTCRB v3.0 assay was used at survey level resolution for TRB variable region sequencing. The targeted TRB sequencing depth was roughly 40,000-50,000 T-cell genomes per sample. Pooled TRB libraries were sequenced on an Illumina MiSeq with a v3 150-cycle kit. Under the source paper's analysis protocol: Analysis of repertoires was carried out in R inside a reproducible Nextflow workflow spanning QC, data transformation and analysis. LymphoSeq2, an R package for exploring AIRR-Seq data, was used to implement custom analyses. Four samples that yielded fewer than 5000 total TRB sequences were excluded, so that some 190 HIV repertoires were analyzed. Among the 190 or so HIV repertoires that were kept, 59 were collected before ART initiation and more than 120 were collected after ART initiation. Each repertoire was downsampled to 5000 TRB nucleotide sequences, and summary statistics were averaged across 100 downsampling iterations. Only TRB sequences with CDR3 regions of at least seven amino acids were retained for analysis. Diversity was assessed using a clonality score derived from Shannon entropy and using the Gini coefficient. Repertoire networks linked the top 5000 CDR3 amino acid sequences whenever two sequences differed by an edit distance of one. Antigen specificity groups and MHC restriction were predicted for TRB CDR3 amino acid sequences with GLIPH2. CDR3 amino acid sequences were matched against VDJdb and McPAS-TCR to flag known CMV, EBV, HIV or tissue antigen associations. Pre-ART, post-ART and control groups were compared with Wilcoxon signed-rank tests and Holm-Bonferroni correction. TCRdb stores this immuneACCESS table with in-frame sequences only. Part of the clones is absent; in the studies checked, under half of the shortfall reflects unresolved V genes, and no reason is known for the rest. Clonal size and the V and J genes are those of that table, whereas D and trimming came from the DNA. The sample data list tens of thousands of clones, and 90% of these were observed just once. The top ten clones comprise 4% to 5.5% of the sample.

The data were obtained in a study of long-term antiretroviral therapy in people with HIV (dated by TCRdb to 2021 to 2024). Concerning the study at large: The earliest samples were collected about a decade before the 2015 WHO recommendation for immediate ART, when ART was typically delayed until CD4 counts fell. Whether ART initiation and durable HIV suppression were associated with changes in peripheral blood TRB repertoire composition and diversity was tested in a retrospective serial study. A total of under 250 cryopreserved PBMC samples were contributed to the cohort by 30 adults with confirmed HIV infection, with samples collected serially over a mean of around 6 years (range 1-12). About 35% of the 30 participants with HIV were female. Test extractions of a monoclonal T-cell line alongside 33 polyclonal samples showed no cross-contamination during QIAcube processing. The study at large found these results: Because pre-ART samples had limited cell numbers, unsorted PBMC were profiled rather than sorted CD4+ and CD8+ T cells. Since PBMC availability was limited, sequencing covered only the TCR beta chain, with no alpha chain pairing. The samples span the years 2004 to 2017, and the ART regimens used at that time may not be as effective as current regimens. Expanded TRB clones identified before ART initiation dominated the repertoire at all time points, although this dominance fluctuated and declined in many PLHIV after ART. ART initiation was associated with a significant increase in TRB diversity, but diversity stayed significantly below transplant donor controls even after long-term ART. Narrower CDR3 length ranges were observed in HIV repertoires than in controls, and an antigen-experienced repertoire with only a slight naive shift after ART was suggested by the network structure. Inferences about post-ART repertoire changes were limited because no data were available on ART adherence, viral resistance or therapy changes.

Inclusion was restricted to participants for whom at least one PBMC sample before ART initiation and at least two post-ART samples were available. Every participant with HIV received treatment in the United States of America. Cryopreserved samples of about 0.9-11 million PBMC were thawed and washed before DNA extraction. At the time of the earliest PBMC sample, participants with HIV were aged between roughly 20 and 55 years. Each participant contributed PBMC samples from 1-4 timepoints before ART initiation and 2-8 timepoints after ART initiation, with a median of 7 samples. For every participant, serial HIV viral load, CD4+ T-cell count, ART history and demographic data were obtained. Genomic DNA was extracted from unsorted PBMC with a Qiagen kit on a QIAcube, with processing performed in batches of 12 samples. Taken from the germline V gene, the CDR1 and CDR2 loops are SQVTM and ANQGSEA. Germline trimming amounts to 5 bases on V and 3 bases on J, with 5 as the count of junction bases outside the gene matches. The CDR3 measures 14 amino acids from cysteine to phenylalanine. Only CDR3 DNA is held: 42 bases, read in frame from base 1.

Recombination joined TRBV29-1 with TRBJ2-1, with TRBD2 identical over 9 junction bases. The TCR originated in a woman between 40 and 50 years old with HIV. Source: unsorted PBMCs, taken 5.2 years after starting antiretroviral therapy. The DNA sequence follows: TGCAGCGTTCTAGCGGGGATACTCTACAATGAGCAGTTCTTC. Translated, this gives CSVLAGILYNEQFF.